This record concerns one TCR beta chain sequence. Its antigen is unidentified. These data come from a study of PD-L1 blockade in urothelial cancer. Turning to the study itself: Before enrollment, 0 to 3 chemotherapy regimens had been given to patients. Overall study results and limits: Having blood TCR clonality under the median before treatment predicted better survival.

Germline values: CDR1 MNHEY, CDR2 SMNVEV (reference sequence). This CDR3 has 14 amino acids. V shed 6 bases and J 2 bases; nucleotides not matched to a gene: 7. Some clones are missing from TCRdb's copy, which holds only in-frame ones; the method was immunoSEQ multiplex PCR. The data contain approximately 70,000 clones, approximately 88% of them seen just once; the ten biggest clones take up approximately 3.5%. The sequence was obtained from a man aged 55 to 70 with urothelial cancer. Material: PBMCs, obtained around atezolizumab (anti-PD-L1) treatment. The chain links TRBV27 to TRBJ2-7, with 7 bases lining up with TRBD1. CDR3 protein: CASSQKGTAYEQYF. CDR3 bases: TGTGCCAGCAGCCAAAAAGGGACAGCCTACGAGCAGTACTTC.